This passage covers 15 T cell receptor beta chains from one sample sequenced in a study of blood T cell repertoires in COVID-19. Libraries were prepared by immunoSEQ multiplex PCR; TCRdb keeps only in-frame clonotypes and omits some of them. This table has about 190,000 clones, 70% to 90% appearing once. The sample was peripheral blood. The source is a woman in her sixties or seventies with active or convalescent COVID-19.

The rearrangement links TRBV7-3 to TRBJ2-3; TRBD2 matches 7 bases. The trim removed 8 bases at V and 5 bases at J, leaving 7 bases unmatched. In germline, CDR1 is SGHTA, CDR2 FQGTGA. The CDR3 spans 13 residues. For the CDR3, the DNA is TGTGCCAGCTCTCGGGAGGCCTTAGATACGCAGTATTTT. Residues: CASSREALDTQYF.

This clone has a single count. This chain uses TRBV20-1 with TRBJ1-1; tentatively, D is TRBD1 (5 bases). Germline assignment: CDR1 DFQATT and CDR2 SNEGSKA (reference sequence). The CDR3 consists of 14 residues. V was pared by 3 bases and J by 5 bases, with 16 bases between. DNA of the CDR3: TGCAGTGCTAGTCACCCCAGGGTGGAGACTGAAGCTTTCTTT. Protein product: CSASHPRVETEAFF.

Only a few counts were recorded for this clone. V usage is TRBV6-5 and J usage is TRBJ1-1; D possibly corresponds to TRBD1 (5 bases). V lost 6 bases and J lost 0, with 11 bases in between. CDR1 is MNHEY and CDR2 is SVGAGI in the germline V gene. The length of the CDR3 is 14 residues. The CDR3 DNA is TGTGCCAGCAGGACGGGGGAGTTGAACACTGAAGCTTTCTTT. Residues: CASRTGELNTEAFF.

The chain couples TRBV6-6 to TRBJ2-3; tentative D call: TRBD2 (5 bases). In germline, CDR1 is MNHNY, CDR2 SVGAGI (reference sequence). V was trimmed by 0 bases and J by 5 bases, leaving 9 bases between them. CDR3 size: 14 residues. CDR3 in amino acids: CASSYSTRGDTQYF. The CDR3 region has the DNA TGTGCCAGCAGTTACTCGACTCGGGGAGATACGCAGTATTTT.

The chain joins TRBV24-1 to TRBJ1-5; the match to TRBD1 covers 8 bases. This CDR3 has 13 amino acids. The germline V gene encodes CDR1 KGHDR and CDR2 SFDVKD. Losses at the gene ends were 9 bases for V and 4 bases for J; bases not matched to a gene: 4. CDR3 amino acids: CATSGQGNQPQHF. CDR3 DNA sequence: TGTGCCACCTCCGGACAGGGTAATCAGCCCCAGCATTTT.

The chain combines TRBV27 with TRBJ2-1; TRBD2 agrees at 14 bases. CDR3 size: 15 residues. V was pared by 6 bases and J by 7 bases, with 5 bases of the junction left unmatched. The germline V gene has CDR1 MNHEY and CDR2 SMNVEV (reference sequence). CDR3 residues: CASSWTSGRYNEQFF. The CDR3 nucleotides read TGTGCCAGCAGCTGGACTAGCGGGAGGTATAATGAGCAGTTCTTC.

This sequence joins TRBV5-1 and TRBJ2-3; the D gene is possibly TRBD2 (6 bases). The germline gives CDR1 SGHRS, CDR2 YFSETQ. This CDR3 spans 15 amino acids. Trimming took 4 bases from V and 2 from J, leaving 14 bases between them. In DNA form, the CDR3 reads TGCGCCAGCAGCCCGGGGGAGGACGTCACAGATACGCAGTATTTT. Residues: CASSPGEDVTDTQYF.

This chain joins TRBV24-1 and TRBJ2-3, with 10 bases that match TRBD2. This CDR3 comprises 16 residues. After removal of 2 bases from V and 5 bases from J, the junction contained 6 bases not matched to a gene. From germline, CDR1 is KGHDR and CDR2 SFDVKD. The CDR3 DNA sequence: TGTGCCACCAGTGATTCCAGCGGGAGGGCCGGAGATACGCAGTATTTT. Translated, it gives CATSDSSGRAGDTQYF.

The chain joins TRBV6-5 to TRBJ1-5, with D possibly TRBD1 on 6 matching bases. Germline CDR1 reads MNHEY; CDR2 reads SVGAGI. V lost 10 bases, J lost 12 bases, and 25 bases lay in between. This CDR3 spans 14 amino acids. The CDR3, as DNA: TGTGCCACCCGGTGGGGGCTGGGTCAAGAATACCAGCATTTT. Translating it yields CATRWGLGQEYQHF.

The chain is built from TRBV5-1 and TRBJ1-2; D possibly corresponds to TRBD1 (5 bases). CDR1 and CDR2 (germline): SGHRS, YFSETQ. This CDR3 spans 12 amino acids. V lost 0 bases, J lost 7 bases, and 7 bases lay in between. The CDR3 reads CASSLGGGGYTF. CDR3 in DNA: TGCGCCAGCAGCTTGGGGGGCGGTGGCTACACCTTC.

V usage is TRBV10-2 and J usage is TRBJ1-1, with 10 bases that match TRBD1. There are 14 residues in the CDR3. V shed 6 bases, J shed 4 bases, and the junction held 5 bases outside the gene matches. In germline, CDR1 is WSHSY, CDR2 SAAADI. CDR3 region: CASRTGGAGTEAFF. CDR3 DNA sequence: TGCGCCAGCAGGACAGGGGGCGCGGGCACTGAAGCTTTCTTT.

The CDR3 bases are TGCGCCAGCAGTCTAGCGACAGGGCGGAATTCACCCCTCCACTTT. It translates to CASSLATGRNSPLHF. This sequence joins TRBV5-1 and TRBJ1-6, with 7 bases fitting TRBD1. Trimming cost V 5 bases and J 7 bases; bases outside gene matches: 9. This CDR3 has 15 residues. CDR1 is SGHRS and CDR2 is YFSETQ in the germline V gene.

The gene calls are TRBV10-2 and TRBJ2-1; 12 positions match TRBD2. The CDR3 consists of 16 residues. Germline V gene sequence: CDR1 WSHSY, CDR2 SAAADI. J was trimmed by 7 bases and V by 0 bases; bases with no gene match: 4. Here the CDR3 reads CASSESASGRANEQFF. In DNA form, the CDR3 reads TGCGCCAGCAGTGAGTCGGCTAGCGGGAGGGCAAATGAGCAGTTCTTC.

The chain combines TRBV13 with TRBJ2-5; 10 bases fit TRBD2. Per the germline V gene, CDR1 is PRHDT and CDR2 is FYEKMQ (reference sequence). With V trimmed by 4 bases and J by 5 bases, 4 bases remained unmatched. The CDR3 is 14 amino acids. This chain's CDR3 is CASSSLAGAETQYF. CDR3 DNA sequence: TGTGCCAGCAGCTCTCTAGCGGGAGCGGAGACCCAGTACTTC.

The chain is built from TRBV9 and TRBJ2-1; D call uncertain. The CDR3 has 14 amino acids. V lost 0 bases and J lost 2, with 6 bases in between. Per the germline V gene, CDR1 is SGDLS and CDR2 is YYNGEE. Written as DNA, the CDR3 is TGTGCCAGCAGCGTAGAGGAGCCCTACAATGAGCAGTTCTTC. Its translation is CASSVEEPYNEQFF. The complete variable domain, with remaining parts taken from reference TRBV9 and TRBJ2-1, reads DSGVTQTPKHLITATGQRVTLRCSPRSGDLSVYWYQQSLDQGLQFLIQYYNGEERAKGNILERFSAQQFPDLHSELNLSSLELGDSALYFCASSVEEPYNEQFFGPGTRLTVL.